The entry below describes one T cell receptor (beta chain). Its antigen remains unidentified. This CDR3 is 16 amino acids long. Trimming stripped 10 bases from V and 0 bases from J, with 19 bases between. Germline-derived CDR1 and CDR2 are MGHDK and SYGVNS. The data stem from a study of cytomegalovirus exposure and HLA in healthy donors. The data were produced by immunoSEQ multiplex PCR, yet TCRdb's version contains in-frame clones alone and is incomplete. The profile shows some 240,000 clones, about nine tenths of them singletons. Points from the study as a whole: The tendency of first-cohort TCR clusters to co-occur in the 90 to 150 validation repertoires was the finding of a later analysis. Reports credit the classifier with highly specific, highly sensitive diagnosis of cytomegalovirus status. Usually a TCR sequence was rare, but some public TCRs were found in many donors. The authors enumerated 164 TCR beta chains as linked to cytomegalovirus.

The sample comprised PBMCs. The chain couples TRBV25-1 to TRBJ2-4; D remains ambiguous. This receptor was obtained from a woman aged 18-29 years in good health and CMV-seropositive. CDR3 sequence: CANLRPRRLAKNIQYF. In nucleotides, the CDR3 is TGTGCCAATCTCAGGCCCCGACGGCTAGCCAAAAACATTCAGTACTTC.